The TCR beta chain under discussion was sequenced for a study of T cell responses to AZD1222 COVID-19 vaccine. Study-wide results and caveats: Two doses of AZD1222 preceded a rise in Spike-specific TCR breadth and depth. Among spike-specific TCRs, nearly half reportedly target unmutated variant regions.

Profiled with immunoSEQ multiplex PCR; TCRdb holds only in-frame clones, not every one. The sample records fewer than 250,000 clones, 85% to 95% being singletons. The CDR3 sequence is 14 residues long. CDR1 SGHDT and CDR2 YYEEEE come from the germline V gene. Trimming took off 0 bases at V and 7 bases at J, with 13 bases between the two ends. Of note for this clone: Its antigen remains unidentified.

Sequencing was performed on peripheral blood, taken on day 0 of AZD1222 vaccination. The sequence came from an adult in good health. The V call is TRBV5-6, the J call TRBJ1-2; D call uncertain. The CDR3 region has the DNA TGTGCCAGCAGCTTGGGTTTCGCATCCCTTGGCTACACCTTC. Translation: CASSLGFASLGYTF.